This T cell receptor beta chain was captured by sequencing in a study of blood T cell repertoires in COVID-19. The germline V and J ends were trimmed by 7 bases and 4 bases, with 17 bases remaining between them. The CDR3 spans 15 residues. CDR1 and CDR2 from the germline V gene are LNHDA and SQIVND (reference sequence). Assay used: immunoSEQ multiplex PCR; TCRdb lists only in-frame clones, some missing. Among 200,000 to 250,000 clones listed, about 85% were seen once. The sequenced material came from PBMCs or T cells enriched from blood (not recorded which). The source of this sequence is a man in his forties who had recovered from COVID-19. The chain recombines TRBV19 with TRBJ1-5; D unclear. The CDR3 DNA follows: TGTGCCAGTAAGGATACACCACTCGGGAATCAGCCCCAGCATTTT. It codes for CASKDTPLGNQPQHF. Full variable domain (remainder filled in from reference TRBV19 and TRBJ1-5): DGGITQSPKYLFRKEGQNVTLSCEQNLNHDAMYWYRQDPGQGLRLIYYSQIVNDFQKGDIAEGYSVSREKKESFPLTVTSAQKNPTAFYLCASKDTPLGNQPQHFGDGTRLSIL.